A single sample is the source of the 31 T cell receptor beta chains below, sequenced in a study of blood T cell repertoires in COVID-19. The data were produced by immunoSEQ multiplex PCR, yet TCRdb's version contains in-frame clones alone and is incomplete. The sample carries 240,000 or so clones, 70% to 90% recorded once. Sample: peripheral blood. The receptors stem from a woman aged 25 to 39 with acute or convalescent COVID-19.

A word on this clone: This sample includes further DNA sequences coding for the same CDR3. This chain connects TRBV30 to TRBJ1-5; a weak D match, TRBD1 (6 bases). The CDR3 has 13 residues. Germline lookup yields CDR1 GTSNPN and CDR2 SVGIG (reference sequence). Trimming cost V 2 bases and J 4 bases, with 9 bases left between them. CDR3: CAWSTQGNQPQHF. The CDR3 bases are TGTGCCTGGAGTACCCAGGGGAATCAGCCCCAGCATTTT.

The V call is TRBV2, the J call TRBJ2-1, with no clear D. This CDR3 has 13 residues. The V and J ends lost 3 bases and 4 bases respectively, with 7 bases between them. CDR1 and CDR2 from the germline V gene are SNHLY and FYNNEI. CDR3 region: CASSEAGYNEQFF. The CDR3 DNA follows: TGTGCCAGCAGTGAGGCAGGATACAATGAGCAGTTCTTC.

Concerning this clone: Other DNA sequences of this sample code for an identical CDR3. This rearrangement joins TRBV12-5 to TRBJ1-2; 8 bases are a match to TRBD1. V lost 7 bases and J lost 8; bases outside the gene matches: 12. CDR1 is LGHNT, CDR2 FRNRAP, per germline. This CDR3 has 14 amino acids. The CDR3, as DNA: TGTGCTAGTGCCTTGACAGGGGCCAGCTACGGCTACACCTTC. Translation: CASALTGASYGYTF.

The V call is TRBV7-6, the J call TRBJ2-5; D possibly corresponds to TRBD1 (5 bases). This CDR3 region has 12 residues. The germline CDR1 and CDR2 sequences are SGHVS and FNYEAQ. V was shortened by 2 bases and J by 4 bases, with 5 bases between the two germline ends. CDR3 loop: CASSLRGETQYF. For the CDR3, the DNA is TGTGCCAGCAGCTTAAGGGGAGAGACCCAGTACTTC.

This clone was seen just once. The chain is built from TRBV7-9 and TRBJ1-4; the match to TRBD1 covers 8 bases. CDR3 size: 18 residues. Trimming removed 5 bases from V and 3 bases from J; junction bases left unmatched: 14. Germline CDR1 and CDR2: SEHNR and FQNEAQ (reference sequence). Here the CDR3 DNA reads TGTGCCAGCAGCCCTAGGAGGCAGGGGGCGAGAGCTAATGAAAAACTGTTTTTT. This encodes CASSPRRQGARANEKLFF.

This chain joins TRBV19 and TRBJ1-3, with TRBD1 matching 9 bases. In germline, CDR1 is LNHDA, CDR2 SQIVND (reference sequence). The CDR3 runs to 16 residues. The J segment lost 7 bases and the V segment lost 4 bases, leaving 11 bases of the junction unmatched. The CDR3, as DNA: TGTGCCAGTAGTACCACTTTCGGACAGGGGAGGAACACCATATATTTT. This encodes CASSTTFGQGRNTIYF.

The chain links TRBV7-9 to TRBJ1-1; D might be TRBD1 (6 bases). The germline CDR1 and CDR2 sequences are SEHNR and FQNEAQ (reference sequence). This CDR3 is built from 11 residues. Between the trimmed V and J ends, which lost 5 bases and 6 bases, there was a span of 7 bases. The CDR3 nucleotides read TGTGCCAGCAGCCGGACAGCTGAAGCTTTCTTT. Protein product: CASSRTAEAFF.

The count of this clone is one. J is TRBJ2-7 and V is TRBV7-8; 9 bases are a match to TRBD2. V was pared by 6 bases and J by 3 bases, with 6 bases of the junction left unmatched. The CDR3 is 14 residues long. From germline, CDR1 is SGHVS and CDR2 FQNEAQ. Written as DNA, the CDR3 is TGTGCCAGCAGTCGGACTAGCGTCGTCTACGAGCAGTACTTC. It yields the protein CASSRTSVVYEQYF.

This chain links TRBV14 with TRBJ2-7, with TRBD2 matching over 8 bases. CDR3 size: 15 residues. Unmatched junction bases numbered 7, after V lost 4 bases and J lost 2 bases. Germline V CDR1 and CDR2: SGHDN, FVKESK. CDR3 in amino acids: CASSLTGGGAYEQYF. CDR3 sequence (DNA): TGTGCCAGCAGCCTCACGGGAGGGGGAGCCTACGAGCAGTACTTC.

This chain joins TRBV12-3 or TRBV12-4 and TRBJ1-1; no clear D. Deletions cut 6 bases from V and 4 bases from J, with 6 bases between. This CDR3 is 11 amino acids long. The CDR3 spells CASRGGTEAFF. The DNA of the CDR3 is TGTGCCAGCAGGGGAGGCACTGAAGCTTTCTTT.

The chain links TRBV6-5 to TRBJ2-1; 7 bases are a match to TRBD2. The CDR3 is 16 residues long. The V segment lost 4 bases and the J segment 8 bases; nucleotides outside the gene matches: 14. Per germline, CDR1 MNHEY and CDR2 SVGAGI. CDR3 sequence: CASSSAGVRHGDEQFF. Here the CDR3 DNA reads TGTGCCAGCAGTTCGGCGGGAGTAAGACATGGGGATGAGCAGTTCTTC.

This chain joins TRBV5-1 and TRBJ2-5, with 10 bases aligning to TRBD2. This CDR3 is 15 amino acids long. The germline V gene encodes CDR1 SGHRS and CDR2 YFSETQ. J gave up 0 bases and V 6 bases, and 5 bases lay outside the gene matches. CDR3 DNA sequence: TGCGCCAGCACCCGACTAGCGGGCGACCAAGAGACCCAGTACTTC. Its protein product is CASTRLAGDQETQYF. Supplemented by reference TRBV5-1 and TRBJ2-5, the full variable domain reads KAGVTQTPRYLIKTRGQQVTLSCSPISGHRSVSWYQQTPGQGLQFLFEYFSETQRNKGNFPGRFSGRQFSNSRSEMNVSTLELGDSALYLCASTRLAGDQETQYFGPGTRLLVL.

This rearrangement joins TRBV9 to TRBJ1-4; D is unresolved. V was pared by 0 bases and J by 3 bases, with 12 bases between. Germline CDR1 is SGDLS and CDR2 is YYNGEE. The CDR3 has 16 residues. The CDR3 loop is CASSVDFSGANEKLFF. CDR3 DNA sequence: TGTGCCAGCAGCGTAGACTTTTCGGGAGCTAATGAAAAACTGTTTTTT.

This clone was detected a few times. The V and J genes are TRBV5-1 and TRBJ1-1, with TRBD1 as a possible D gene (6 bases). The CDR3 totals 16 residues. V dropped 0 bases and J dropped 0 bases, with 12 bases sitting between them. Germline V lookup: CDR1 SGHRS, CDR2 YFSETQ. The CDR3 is CASSLEGHNLNTEAFF. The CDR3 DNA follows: TGCGCCAGCAGCTTGGAGGGACACAACTTGAACACTGAAGCTTTCTTT.

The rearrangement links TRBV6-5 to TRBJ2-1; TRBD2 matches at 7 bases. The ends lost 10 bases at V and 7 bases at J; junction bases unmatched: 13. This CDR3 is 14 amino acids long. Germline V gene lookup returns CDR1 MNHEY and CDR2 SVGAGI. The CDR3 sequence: CATQRLGGNNEQFF. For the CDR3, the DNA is TGTGCCACACAAAGACTGGGAGGGAATAATGAGCAGTTCTTC.

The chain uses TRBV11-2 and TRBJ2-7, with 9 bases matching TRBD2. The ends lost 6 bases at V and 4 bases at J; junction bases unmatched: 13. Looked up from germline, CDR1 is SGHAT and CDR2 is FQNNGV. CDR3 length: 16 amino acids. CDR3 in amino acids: CASSRASGASTYEQYF. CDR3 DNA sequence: TGTGCCAGCAGTCGCGCTAGCGGGGCCTCCACATACGAGCAGTACTTC.

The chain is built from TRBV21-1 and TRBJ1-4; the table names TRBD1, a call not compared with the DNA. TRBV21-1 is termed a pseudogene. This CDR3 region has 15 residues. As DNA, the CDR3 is TGTGCCAGCAGCGAAAGGTGGGACAGGGGGTTAGAACTGTTTTTT. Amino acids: CASSERWDRGLELFF.

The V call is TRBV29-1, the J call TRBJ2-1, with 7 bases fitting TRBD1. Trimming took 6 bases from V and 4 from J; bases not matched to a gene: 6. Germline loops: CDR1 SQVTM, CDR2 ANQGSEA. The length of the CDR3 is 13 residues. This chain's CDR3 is CSVRGGGYNEQFF. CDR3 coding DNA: TGCAGCGTCCGAGGGGGCGGTTACAATGAGCAGTTCTTC.

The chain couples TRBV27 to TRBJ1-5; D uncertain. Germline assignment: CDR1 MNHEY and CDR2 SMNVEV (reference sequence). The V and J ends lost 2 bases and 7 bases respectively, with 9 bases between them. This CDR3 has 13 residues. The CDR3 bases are TGTGCCAGCAGTTTACAAGACGGGCAGCCCCAGCATTTT. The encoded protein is CASSLQDGQPQHF.

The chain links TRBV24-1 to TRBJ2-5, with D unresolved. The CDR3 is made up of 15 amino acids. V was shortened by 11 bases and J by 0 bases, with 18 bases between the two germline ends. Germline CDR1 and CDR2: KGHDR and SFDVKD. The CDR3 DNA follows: TGTGCCAGCTCAGCAGGAAACTTGTACCAAGAGACCCAGTACTTC. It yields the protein CASSAGNLYQETQYF.

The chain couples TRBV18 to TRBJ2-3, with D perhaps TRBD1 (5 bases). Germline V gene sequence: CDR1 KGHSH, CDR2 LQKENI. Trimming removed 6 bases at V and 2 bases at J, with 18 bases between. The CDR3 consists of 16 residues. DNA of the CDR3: TGTGCCAGCTCCCACAGGCCCAAGATAATCACAGATACGCAGTATTTT. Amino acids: CASSHRPKIITDTQYF.

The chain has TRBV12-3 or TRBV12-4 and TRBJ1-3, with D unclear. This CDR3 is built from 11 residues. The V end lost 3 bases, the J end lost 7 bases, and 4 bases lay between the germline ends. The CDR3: CASSFPNTIYF. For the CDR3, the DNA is TGTGCCAGCAGTTTCCCTAACACCATATATTTT.

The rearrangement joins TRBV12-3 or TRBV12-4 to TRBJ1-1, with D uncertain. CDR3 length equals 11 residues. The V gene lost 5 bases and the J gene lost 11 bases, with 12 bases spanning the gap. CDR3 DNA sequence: TGTGCCAGCAGTCCCGAGGCGAGGGCTTTCTTT. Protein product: CASSPEARAFF.

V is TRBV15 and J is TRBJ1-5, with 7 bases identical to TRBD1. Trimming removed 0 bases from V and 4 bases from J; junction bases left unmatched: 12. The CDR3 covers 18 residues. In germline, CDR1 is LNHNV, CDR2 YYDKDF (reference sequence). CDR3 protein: CATSRESNTGVGNQPQHF. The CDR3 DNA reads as TGTGCCACCAGCAGAGAAAGTAACACAGGGGTCGGGAATCAGCCCCAGCATTTT. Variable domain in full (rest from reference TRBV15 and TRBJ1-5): DAMVIQNPRYQVTQFGKPVTLSCSQTLNHNVMYWYQQKSSQAPKLLFHYYDKDFNNEADTPDNFQSRRPNTSFCFLDIRSPGLGDTAMYLCATSRESNTGVGNQPQHFGDGTRLSIL.

CDR3 sequence (DNA): TGTGCCAGCAGTCACCGGACAGGGTCAGCGCTAGAGACCCAGTACTTC. Translated: CASSHRTGSALETQYF. The chain is built from TRBV27 and TRBJ2-5; 8 bases match TRBD1. The CDR3 totals 16 residues. Germline values: CDR1 MNHEY, CDR2 SMNVEV (reference sequence). After removal of 5 bases from V and 4 bases from J, the junction contained 12 bases not matched to a gene.

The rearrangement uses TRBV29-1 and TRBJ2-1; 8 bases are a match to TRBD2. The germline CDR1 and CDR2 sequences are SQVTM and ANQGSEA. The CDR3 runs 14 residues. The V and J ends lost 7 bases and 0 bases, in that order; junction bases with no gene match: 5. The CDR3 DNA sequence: TGCAGCGGATCCGGGACTAGCTCCTACAATGAGCAGTTCTTC. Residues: CSGSGTSSYNEQFF.

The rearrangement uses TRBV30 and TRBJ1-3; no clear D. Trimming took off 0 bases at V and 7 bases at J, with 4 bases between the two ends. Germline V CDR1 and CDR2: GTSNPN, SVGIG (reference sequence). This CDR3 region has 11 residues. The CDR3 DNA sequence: TGTGCCTGGAGTGTTACTAACACCATATATTTT. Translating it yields CAWSVTNTIYF.

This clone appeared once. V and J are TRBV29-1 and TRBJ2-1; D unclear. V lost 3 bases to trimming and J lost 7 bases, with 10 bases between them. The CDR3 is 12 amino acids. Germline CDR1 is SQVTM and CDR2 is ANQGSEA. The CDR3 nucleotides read TGCAGCGTTGAGCCAGTCCCAAATGAGCAGTTCTTC. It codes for CSVEPVPNEQFF.

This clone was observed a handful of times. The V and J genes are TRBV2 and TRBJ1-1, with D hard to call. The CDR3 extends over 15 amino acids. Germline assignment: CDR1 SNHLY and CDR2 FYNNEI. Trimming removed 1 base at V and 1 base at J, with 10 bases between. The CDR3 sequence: CASSEVWAENTEAFF. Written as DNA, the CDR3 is TGTGCCAGCAGTGAAGTGTGGGCAGAGAACACTGAAGCTTTCTTT.

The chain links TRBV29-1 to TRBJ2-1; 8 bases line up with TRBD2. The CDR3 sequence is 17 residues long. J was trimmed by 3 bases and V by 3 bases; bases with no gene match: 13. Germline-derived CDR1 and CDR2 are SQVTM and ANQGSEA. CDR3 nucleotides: TGCAGCGTTGATTCCTTTGGGAGCGGGAGTTTCTACAATGAGCAGTTCTTC. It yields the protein CSVDSFGSGSFYNEQFF.

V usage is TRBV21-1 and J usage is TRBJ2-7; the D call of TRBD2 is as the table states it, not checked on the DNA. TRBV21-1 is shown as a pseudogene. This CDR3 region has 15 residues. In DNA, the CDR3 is TGTGCCAGCAGATACATAGCGGGGGTAGTAGGGGAGCAGTACTTC. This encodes CASRYIAGVVGEQYF.